The sample holds one count of the clone carrying this TCR beta chain. What it binds is unknown. Measured with immunoSEQ multiplex PCR; TCRdb has only the in-frame clones, and not every one. The repertoire holds 150,000 to 160,000 clones, with roughly nine tenths as singletons. The sample is drawn from a study of T cell responses to AZD1222 COVID-19 vaccine. The CDR3 has 14 amino acids. Looked up from germline, CDR1 is SGHTA and CDR2 is FQGNSA. The V segment lost 6 bases and the J segment 8 bases; nucleotides outside the gene matches: 12. Study outcomes and limitations: Donor demographics were predominantly white British with a female majority; clonal diversity may be underestimated.

V usage is TRBV7-2 and J usage is TRBJ1-1, with 7 bases that match TRBD1. The receptor's source is an adult in good health. This specimen was peripheral blood, taken on day 0 of MenACWY control vaccination. The CDR3 DNA is TGTGCCAGCAGTGGAATCAGGGGGATGACCGAAGCTTTCTTT. As protein: CASSGIRGMTEAFF.